This paragraph reports one T cell receptor (beta chain). V dropped 2 bases and J dropped 4; count of bases not matched to a gene: 0. The germline V gene encodes CDR1 SGHAT and CDR2 FQNNGV. The CDR3 totals 13 residues. Authors' processing steps: By means of reference gene primer amplification, nucleated cell counts were estimated. Assay: immunoSEQ multiplex PCR; the TCRdb copy retains only in-frame clones and omits some. V and J calls and clone size are those listed in that table; D and trimming were worked out from the DNA. The data contain 300,000 to 350,000 clones, 75% to 90% of them singletons. The data belong to a study of blood T cell repertoires in COVID-19. Across the whole study: From the United States, Italy and Spain came samples of acute and convalescent COVID-19.

The study drew participants aged 18 to 89 years from approximately 25 US areas. Cohort 3 recovered donors had two negative PCRs, clearance, or symptom resolution. This TCR was recovered from a man aged 30-40 years who had recovered from COVID-19. Sequenced input: PBMCs or T cells enriched from blood (not recorded which). This chain joins TRBV11-2 and TRBJ2-7; the match to TRBD2 covers 9 bases. CDR3 protein: CASSLLAGYEQYF. CDR3 in DNA: TGTGCCAGCAGCTTACTAGCGGGGTACGAGCAGTACTTC.